This paragraph reports one T cell receptor beta chain. Its antigen is still unknown. Sequencing used immunoSEQ multiplex PCR; TCRdb keeps in-frame clones, though not all of them. The data show 12,000 or so clones, over 85% seen once. This sample stems from a study of graft-versus-host responses after intestinal transplantation. Study-wide background: Once they had received anti-thymocyte globulin induction, all recipients took tacrolimus and steroids for about three years.

The CDR3 runs 18 residues. CDR1 is MDHEN and CDR2 is SYDVKM in the germline V gene. With V trimmed by 5 bases and J by 1 base, 16 bases remained unmatched. Overall study findings and caveats: Marrow from the recipient contained GvH clones, some of which had appeared first in ileum or blood.

This material consisted of PBMCs, taken roughly 110 days after intestinal transplant. The receptor was isolated from a human patient who received an intestinal transplant, so some T cells may come from the graft donor. The chain uses TRBV28 and TRBJ2-7, with 8 bases aligning to TRBD1. CDR3 sequence: CASSPDSPRDRWSYEQYF. The CDR3 region has the DNA TGTGCCAGCAGTCCCGACTCCCCCCGGGACAGGTGGTCCTACGAGCAGTACTTC.